This T cell receptor beta chain is drawn from a study of CD8 T cells in ankylosing spondylitis. General observations from the study: Significant enrichment of disease-linked clones was reported in matched ankylosing spondylitis synovial fluid. Typical of ankylosing spondylitis blood, it appeared, was a TCR beta motif of fewer than 10 highly homologous variants. Disease-linked clones bore a CD8+ phenotype, appearing relatively rarely in peripheral blood.

Germline V gene lookup returns CDR1 SGHVS and CDR2 FNYEAQ. The CDR3 is 13 amino acids. V shed 4 bases and J shed 1 base, with 6 bases lying between them. The sample holds many counts of this clonotype. The antigen is undetermined. Using quantitative 5'-RACE with molecular barcodes, the authors made TCR beta libraries. MiXCR, applied by TCRdb to the 5' RACE reads, yields one record per CDR3 protein. The sample gives 100,000 to 150,000 distinct CDR3 sequences, 6% to 8.5% of which show up once; about 12% is in the top ten. The chain joins TRBV7-6 to TRBJ2-3; D is unresolved. The sequenced sample was blood, either unsorted or a sorted T cell fraction (not recorded which). The source of this sequence is a male donor with ankylosing spondylitis or in good health (not recorded which). The CDR3 protein is CASSWERTDTQYF. The CDR3 DNA reads TGTGCCAGCAGCTGGGAACGCACAGATACGCAGTATTTT.